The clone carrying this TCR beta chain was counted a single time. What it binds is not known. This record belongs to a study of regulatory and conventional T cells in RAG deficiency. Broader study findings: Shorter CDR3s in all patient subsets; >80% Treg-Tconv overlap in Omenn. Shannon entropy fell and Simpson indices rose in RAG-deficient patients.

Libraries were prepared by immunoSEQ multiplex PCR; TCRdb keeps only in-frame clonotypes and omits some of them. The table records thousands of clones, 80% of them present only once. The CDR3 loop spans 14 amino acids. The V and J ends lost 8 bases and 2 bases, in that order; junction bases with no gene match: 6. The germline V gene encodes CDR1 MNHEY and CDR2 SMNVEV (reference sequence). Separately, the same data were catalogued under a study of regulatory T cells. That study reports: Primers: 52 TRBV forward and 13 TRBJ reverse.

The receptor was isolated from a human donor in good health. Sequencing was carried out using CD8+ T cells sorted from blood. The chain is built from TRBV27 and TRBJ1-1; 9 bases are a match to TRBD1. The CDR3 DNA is TGTGCCAGCTCCGAACAGGGGGCAAACACTGAAGCTTTCTTT. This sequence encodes CASSEQGANTEAFF.